One T cell receptor beta chain is described in this entry. Its antigen is unidentified. These data come from a study of T cells after posttransplantation cyclophosphamide. Study-wide results and caveats: Blood and skin or GI T cell repertoires showed limited TRB overlap.

Clones were read by immunoSEQ multiplex PCR, and TCRdb kept only the in-frame ones, dropping some. The table has 22,000 or so clones, approximately 70% seen once. On the day of bone marrow donation, the related graft donor provided peripheral blood. This CDR3 is 15 amino acids long. The V gene's germline CDR1 is SEHNR and CDR2 FQNEAQ (reference sequence). V was pared by 3 bases and J by 0 bases, with 10 bases between. This TCR derives from a woman aged 55-75 years in good health, CMV-negative, and a related stem cell transplant donor. The specimen was memory CD4+ T cells sorted from PBMCs. The chain has TRBV7-9 and TRBJ2-3, with D perhaps matching TRBD2 (5 bases). This chain's CDR3 is CASSFLAGSTDTQYF. In nucleotides, the CDR3 is TGTGCCAGCAGCTTCCTCGCGGGTAGCACAGATACGCAGTATTTT.